These T cell receptor beta chains were read from a single sample in a study. In TCRdb, the 5' RACE reads were re-called with MiXCR into one record per CDR3 protein. The table records under 65,000 distinct CDR3 sequences, 28% of them present only once. Sequencing used tumor-infiltrating memory CD4+ T cells sorted from the breast tumor. These receptors all come from a female donor with breast cancer. CDR3s include the opening cysteine and the closing phenylalanine or tryptophan. D genes are given only for firm matches. Some rows have no size entry. The others give once, few or many, or a class for an expanded clone.

>.|TRBJ2-5|14|TRBV20-1|.
TGCAGTGCTAGAGATGGGAGGGGGCAAGAGACCCAGTACTTC
CSARDGRGQETQYF
>.|TRBJ1-2|11|TRBV29-1|.
TGCAGCGTTAAATGGGGAGGGTTCGCCACCTTC
CSVKWGGFATF
>.|TRBJ2-7|12|TRBV28|few
TGTGCCAGCAGTTTGGTGGGATACGAGCAGTACTTC
CASSLVGYEQYF
>.|TRBJ1-1|14|TRBV2|.
TGTGCCAGGGGGCCCCCAGGGCCTGCCACTGAAGCTTTCTTT
CARGPPGPATEAFF
>.|TRBJ1-4|13|TRBV7-2|few
TGTGCCAGCAGCTTACCAAGGGCTGAAAAACTGTTTTTT
CASSLPRAEKLFF
>TRBD1|TRBJ2-1|16|TRBV5-1|few
TGCGCCAGCAGCTCGCTAGGACAGGGGGCGGGTAATGAGCAGTTCTTC
CASSSLGQGAGNEQFF
>.|TRBJ2-3|14|TRBV7-2|.
TGTGCCAGCAGCCCAAGTCTTGGAACAGATACGCAGTATTTT
CASSPSLGTDTQYF
>.|TRBJ1-2|15|TRBV7-2|.
TGTGCCAGCAGCTTAACAGGGAGGCAAGGCTATGGCTACACCTTC
CASSLTGRQGYGYTF
>.|TRBJ2-1|14|TRBV6-5|many
TGTGCCAGTGGGCAGGAGGACGTGGGCAATGAGCAGTTCTTC
CASGQEDVGNEQFF
>.|TRBJ2-1|17|TRBV7-9|few
TGCGCCAGCAGCTCGGGGGGATTAGGGGACATCTACAATGAGCAGTTCTTC
CASSSGGLGDIYNEQFF
>TRBD2|TRBJ2-1|16|TRBV5-1|few
TGCGCCAGCAGCTTGGATGCGGGAGGCGCCTACAATGAGCAGTTCTTC
CASSLDAGGAYNEQFF
>TRBD2|TRBJ2-5|14|TRBV19|.
TGTGCCAGTAGTCTCCCCGGGGGGGGGGAGACCCAGTACTTC
CASSLPGGGETQYF
>.|TRBJ1-1|14|TRBV4-2|.
TGTGCCAGCAGCTTCAGGCTGATGAACACTGAAGCTTTCTTT
CASSFRLMNTEAFF
>.|TRBJ2-1|17|TRBV24-1|.
TGTGCCACCAGTGATTTGACTGGGGGCAGCTCCTACAATGAGCAGTTCTTC
CATSDLTGGSSYNEQFF
>TRBD1|TRBJ1-5|14|TRBV7-6|.
TGTGCCAGCAGCTCCGCAGGGGGACTTCAGCCCCAGCATTTT
CASSSAGGLQPQHF
>.|TRBJ1-2|15|TRBV3-1|.
TGTGCCAGCAGCCAAGACGGTGCAGGGAGCTATGGCTACACCTTC
CASSQDGAGSYGYTF
>TRBD2|TRBJ2-1|16|TRBV20-1|few
TGCAGTGCCAACAACCCACTAGCGGGCCTTTACAATGAGCAGTTCTTC
CSANNPLAGLYNEQFF
>TRBD2|TRBJ2-2|19|TRBV3-1|.
TGTGCCAGCAGCCAATACTACGCGGGAGTGGGGACTAACACCGGGGAGCTGTTTTTT
CASSQYYAGVGTNTGELFF
>.|TRBJ1-2|15|TRBV4-3|few
TGCGCCAGCAGCCCTGGGGCAGGGAGGGAATATGGCTACACCTTC
CASSPGAGREYGYTF
>.|TRBJ1-1|13|TRBV9|.
TGTGCCAGCAGCGTGGGGATGGAGGTCGTAGCTTTCTTT
CASSVGMEVVAFF
>.|TRBJ1-3|15|TRBV18|once
TGTGCCAGCTCACACTACAGTGACTCTGGAAACACCATATATTTT
CASSHYSDSGNTIYF
>TRBD2|TRBJ2-1|19|TRBV7-2|.
TGTGCCAGCAGCTATATCGGGACTAGCCATGTAATGACCTACAATGAGCAGTTCTTC
CASSYIGTSHVMTYNEQFF
>.|TRBJ1-2|11|TRBV7-9|few
TGTGCCAGCAGACGGGGGGCAGGCTACACCTTC
CASRRGAGYTF
>TRBD1|TRBJ2-1|16|TRBV27|.
TGTGCCAGCAGTTCCGGACAGGGGGCGTTATACAATGAGCAGTTCTTC
CASSSGQGALYNEQFF
>.|TRBJ1-4|13|TRBV29-1|.
TGCAGCGTTTCGGACAGCCTAAATGAAAAACTGTTTTTT
CSVSDSLNEKLFF
>.|TRBJ1-5|15|TRBV10-3|.
TGTGCCATCAGTGAGTCCGGGACGGGGTATCAGCCCCAGCATTTT
CAISESGTGYQPQHF
>.|TRBJ2-4|12|TRBV28|few
TGTGCCAGCACCCCGGACCTGGGCATTCAGTACTTC
CASTPDLGIQYF
>.|TRBJ2-3|17|TRBV7-2|many
TGTGCCAGCAGCACAGGGGGGGGCGCGGTCGTTACAGATACGCAGTATTTT
CASSTGGGAVVTDTQYF
>.|TRBJ1-1|14|TRBV4-3|once
TGCGCCAGCAGCCAAGCCGGGAGGGGGTCTGAAGCTTTCTTT
CASSQAGRGSEAFF
>TRBD1|TRBJ1-5|15|TRBV19|few
TGTGCCAGTAAGGACAGGGCTAATAGCAATCAGCCCCAGCATTTT
CASKDRANSNQPQHF
>.|TRBJ1-2|13|TRBV7-2|few
TGCGCCAGCAGCTTAGGCCTAAACTATGGCTACACCTTC
CASSLGLNYGYTF
>.|TRBJ2-1|16|TRBV5-1|few
TGCGCCAGCAGCTTGGGCGCCGGAGGCATCTACAATGAGCAGTTCTTC
CASSLGAGGIYNEQFF
>.|TRBJ2-5|15|TRBV7-2|few
TGTGCCAGCAGCTTAGGGGGCCAAATTCAAGAGACCCAGTACTTC
CASSLGGQIQETQYF
>.|TRBJ1-1|13|TRBV20-1|many
TGCAGTGCTCCCGGATTACTAAACACTGAAGCTTTCTTT
CSAPGLLNTEAFF
>.|TRBJ1-1|14|TRBV12-3/TRBV12-4|few
TGTGCCAGCAGTCCAGGGTTTATGAACACTGAAGCTTTCTTT
CASSPGFMNTEAFF
>.|TRBJ1-4|19|TRBV4-2|few
TGTGCCAGCAGCCAAGAAAAGTTAGAGGCGGGGAAAGGTAACGAAAAACTGTTTTTT
CASSQEKLEAGKGNEKLFF
>.|TRBJ1-5|19|TRBV6-2/TRBV6-3|few
TGTGCCAGCAGTTATTCCAGACAGGCCCTCCTATATAGCAATCAGCCCCAGCATTTT
CASSYSRQALLYSNQPQHF
>TRBD1|TRBJ1-2|14|TRBV7-2|.
TGTGCCAGCAGCACGCCGGGACAGCTAAGGGGCTACACCTTC
CASSTPGQLRGYTF
>.|TRBJ2-5|14|TRBV25-1|.
TGTGCCAGCAGTGGAGCGAGCAACCAAGAGACCCAGTACTTC
CASSGASNQETQYF
>.|TRBJ1-1|14|TRBV6-5|few
TGTGCCAGCAGGGAATCGGACAAAAACACTGAAGCTTTCTTT
CASRESDKNTEAFF
>TRBD2|TRBJ2-1|13|TRBV4-1|.
TGCGCCAGCAGCCAAGGGGATTGGGGGGGGCAGTTCTTC
CASSQGDWGGQFF
>.|TRBJ1-5|12|TRBV28|few
TGTGCCAGCGATGGGGGCAATCAGCCCCAGCATTTT
CASDGGNQPQHF
>TRBD2|TRBJ2-3|15|TRBV5-1|.
TGCGCCAGCAGCCCTAGCGGAACGAGCACAGATACGCAGTATTTT
CASSPSGTSTDTQYF
>.|TRBJ1-5|14|TRBV5-1|.
TGCGCCAGCAGCTTGGGGGGTAACGGTCAGCCCCAGCATTTT
CASSLGGNGQPQHF
>TRBD2|TRBJ2-1|18|TRBV20-1|many
TGCAGTGCTACAGGACAGGGGACTAGCGGGAGGGGAAACAATGAGCAGTTCTTC
CSATGQGTSGRGNNEQFF
>.|TRBJ1-6|13|TRBV28|many
TGTGCCAGCAATCGATCGGGGAATTCACCCCTCCACTTT
CASNRSGNSPLHF
>TRBD1|TRBJ1-2|15|TRBV5-1|few
TGCGCCAGCAGCTTGGAGGGACAGGGGAGGAATGGCTACACCTTC
CASSLEGQGRNGYTF
>.|TRBJ2-5|14|TRBV2|few
TGTGCCAGCAGTGGAACAGGGTTTGGAGAGACCCAGTACTTC
CASSGTGFGETQYF
>.|TRBJ2-5|15|TRBV5-1|.
TGCGCCAGCGGATCTACGGGCGGCAGACAAGAGGCCCAGTACTTC
CASGSTGGRQEAQYF
>.|TRBJ2-5|14|TRBV7-2|.
TGTGCCAGCAGCCGATACGGACGGATAGAGACCCGGTACTTC
CASSRYGRIETRYF